The rows below give T cell receptor beta chains drawn from one sample of a study of cytomegalovirus exposure and HLA in healthy donors. Generated by immunoSEQ multiplex PCR, the TCRdb table keeps only in-frame clones and is missing some. The data hold around 200,000 clones, with roughly 80% observed a single time. Input material: PBMCs. The receptor source for this set is a man aged 50-59 years in good health and CMV-seronegative. Each CDR3 is given with its conserved first and last residue. A D gene is named only where the DNA matches it firmly. The size entry is marked missing in some rows and otherwise reads once, few, many or a size class.

clone_size j_call d_call v_call cdr3_nt cdr3_aa
NA TRBJ2-3 NA TRBV6-6 TGTGCCACCGATCCGATGGTCCGTACTAGCACAGATACGCAGTATTTT CATDPMVRTSTDTQYF
few TRBJ2-1 NA TRBV7-7 NA CASSFGQGNNEQFF
NA TRBJ1-1 NA TRBV7-9 TGTTCCAGCAGCTCCAGGGTTGGGGCTGAAGCTTTCTTT CSSSSRVGAEAFF
few TRBJ1-5 NA TRBV6-4 TGTGCCAGCAGTCCCATGGAGGATCAGCCCCAGCATTTT CASSPMEDQPQHF
NA TRBJ2-3 TRBD1 TRBV25-1 TGTGCCAGCAGTGAGGACAGGGTGAGAGGAGATACGCAGTATTTT CASSEDRVRGDTQYF
NA TRBJ1-4 NA TRBV9 TGTGCCAGCAGCGTAGGGCGGTCGGTGGGTGAAAAACTGTTTTTT CASSVGRSVGEKLFF
few TRBJ1-1 NA TRBV7-2 TGTGCCAGCACCTTCCAACAAAACACTGAAGCTTTCTTT CASTFQQNTEAFF
NA TRBJ2-3 TRBD2 TRBV6-4 TGTGCCAGCAGTGACTCGACGGGAGGGGCTACGCAGTATTTT CASSDSTGGATQYF
few TRBJ1-4 NA TRBV2 TGTGCCAGCAGTGAACCTTATGAAAAACTGTTTTTT CASSEPYEKLFF
NA TRBJ1-2 TRBD1 TRBV7-2 TGTGCCAGCAGCTTAGGATATGTAGGACAGGGCAGCTATGGCTACACCTTC CASSLGYVGQGSYGYTF
once TRBJ2-5 TRBD1 TRBV9 TGTGCCAGCAGCGTAGGCGGGACAGGGGCCATCCAAGAGACCCAGTACTTC CASSVGGTGAIQETQYF
NA TRBJ2-6 NA TRBV4-1 TGCGCCAGCAGCCAAAGCTTCGGCGGGTCCGGGGCCAACGTCCTGACTTTC CASSQSFGGSGANVLTF
NA TRBJ1-1 NA TRBV6-1 TGTGCCAGCAGGGACCCCGCGGGAACTGAAGCTTTCTTT CASRDPAGTEAFF
NA TRBJ1-2 NA TRBV7-9 TGTGCCAGCAGCTTCCGGGGTGTCTATGGCTACACCTTC CASSFRGVYGYTF
NA TRBJ2-7 TRBD1 TRBV18 TGTGCCAGCTCACAGGGACAGGTTACGGAGCAGTACTTC CASSQGQVTEQYF
NA TRBJ1-1 TRBD1 TRBV7-9 TGTGCCAGCTTAGGACAGGGGGCTAACACTGAAGCTTTCTTT CASLGQGANTEAFF
NA TRBJ2-1 NA TRBV5-1 TGCGCCAGCAGCTTCCAACAGGGCAGCAATGAGCAGTTCTTC CASSFQQGSNEQFF
NA TRBJ2-1 TRBD1 TRBV27 TGTGCCAGCAGTTTACAGGGGGCGGTCAATGAGCAGTTCTTC CASSLQGAVNEQFF
NA TRBJ1-4 NA TRBV7-6 TGTGCCAGCAGCTTAGCGGCTGGTCCAACTAATGAAAAACTGTTTTTT CASSLAAGPTNEKLFF
NA TRBJ1-5 NA TRBV4-1 TGCGCCAGCAGCCAAGCCCCGGTCGGCAGGGAAAATCAGCCCCAGCATTTT CASSQAPVGRENQPQHF